This T cell receptor beta chain was obtained from a study of cytomegalovirus exposure and HLA in healthy donors. Study observations and caveats: Cytomegalovirus association was listed for 164 TCR beta chains. More clonal expansion characterized HLA-associated TCR beta chains than equally common others in a later analysis.

In germline, CDR1 is SGDLS, CDR2 YYNGEE. The CDR3 runs 13 residues. The V gene lost 4 bases and the J gene lost 2 bases, with 9 bases spanning the gap. Healthy bone marrow donors made up the donors. Researchers ran the PCR with 60 Vbeta and 13 Jbeta primers. In the original analysis: In a later analysis, of 70 million to 85 million unique beta chains, about 12 million appeared in at least two donors. TCRdb keeps only in-frame clones here, not all; method: immunoSEQ multiplex PCR. That table gives V, J and clone size, and the DNA gave D and trimming. This repertoire shows more than 150,000 clones, about 77% found once; its top ten account for approximately 6%. Remarks on this clone: The antigen remains unidentified.

This rearrangement joins TRBV9 to TRBJ2-5; maybe TRBD1 (6 bases). This receptor was identified in a woman aged 25 to 39 in good health and CMV-seropositive. The sample consisted of PBMCs. CDR3 DNA: TGTGCCAGCAGCCCTAGGGGGCAAGAGACCCAGTACTTC. Translation gives CASSPRGQETQYF.